This TCR beta chain emerged from a study of metastatic and nonmetastatic thyroid tumors. Whole-study context: From malignant and benign thyroid patients, repertoires in blood and in tumor or nodule tissue were compared.

This clone has more than one count but fewer than ten. As yet, its antigen is unknown. Study conclusions and caveats: TCR beta diversity was reportedly significantly higher in malignant thyroid tumors than benign nodules, in blood and tumor.

Per the authors' pipeline: Variation in CDR3 across clinicopathological groups served as the basis for constructing a distant-metastasis classifier in papillary thyroid cancer. TCRdb re-called clones from the PCR reads using MiXCR. Here the V and J calls rest on TCRdb's processing, not on the authors' analysis. The sample carries more than 12,000 clones, 20% to 30% recorded once. Thyroid surgery was preceded by no treatment in any patient. The sequenced sample consisted of tumor tissue. The TCR was taken from a female donor with papillary thyroid cancer or a benign thyroid nodule (not recorded which). Some clones in this sample may be carry-over from other donors' samples.

The CDR3 nucleotides read TGTGCCAGCATCCCCCCAGGGGTGTCCCTGGGCGAGCAGTACTTC. This gives the protein CASIPPGVSLGEQYF. The chain employs TRBV6-1 and TRBJ2-7, with D possibly matching TRBD1 (6 bases). With 7 bases removed from V and 6 bases from J, the gap between germline ends came to 22 bases. Germline V gene sequence: CDR1 MNHNS, CDR2 SASEGT. The CDR3 runs 15 residues.